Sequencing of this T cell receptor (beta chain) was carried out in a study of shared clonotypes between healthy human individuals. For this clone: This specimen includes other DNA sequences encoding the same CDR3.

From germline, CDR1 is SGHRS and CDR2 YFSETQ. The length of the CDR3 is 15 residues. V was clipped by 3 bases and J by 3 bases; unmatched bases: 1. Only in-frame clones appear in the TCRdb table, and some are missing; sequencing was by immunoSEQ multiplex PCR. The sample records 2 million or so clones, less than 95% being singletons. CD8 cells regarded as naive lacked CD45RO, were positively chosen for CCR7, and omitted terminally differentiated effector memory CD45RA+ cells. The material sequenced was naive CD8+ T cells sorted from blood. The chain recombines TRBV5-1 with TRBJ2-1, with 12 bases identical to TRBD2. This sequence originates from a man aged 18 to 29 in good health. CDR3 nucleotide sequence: TGCGCCAGCAGCTCACTAGCGGGGGGCTACAATGAGCAGTTCTTC. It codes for CASSSLAGGYNEQFF.